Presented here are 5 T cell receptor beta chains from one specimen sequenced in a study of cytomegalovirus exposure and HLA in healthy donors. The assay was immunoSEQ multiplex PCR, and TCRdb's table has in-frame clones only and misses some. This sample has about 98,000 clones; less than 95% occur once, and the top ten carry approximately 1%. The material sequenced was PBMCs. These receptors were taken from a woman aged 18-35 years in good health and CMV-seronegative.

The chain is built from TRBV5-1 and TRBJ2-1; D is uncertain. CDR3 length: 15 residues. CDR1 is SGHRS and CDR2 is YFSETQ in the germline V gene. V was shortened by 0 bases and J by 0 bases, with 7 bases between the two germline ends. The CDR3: CASSLALSSYNEQFF. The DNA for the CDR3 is TGCGCCAGCAGCTTGGCCCTGAGCTCCTACAATGAGCAGTTCTTC.

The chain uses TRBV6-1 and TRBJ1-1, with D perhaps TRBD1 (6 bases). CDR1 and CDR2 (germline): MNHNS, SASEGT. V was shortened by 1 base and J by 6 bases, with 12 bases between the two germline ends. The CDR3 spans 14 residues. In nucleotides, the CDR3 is TGTGCCAGCAGTGAAGAGCCTAACAGGGCTGAAGCTTTCTTT. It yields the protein CASSEEPNRAEAFF.

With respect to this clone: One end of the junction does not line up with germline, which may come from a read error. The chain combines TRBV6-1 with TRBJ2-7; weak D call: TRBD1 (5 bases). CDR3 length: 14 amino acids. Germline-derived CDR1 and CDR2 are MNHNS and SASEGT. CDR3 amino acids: CASIEVTGSGEQYF. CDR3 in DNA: TGTGCCAGCATTGAAGTCACGGGTTCAGGGGAGCAGTACTTC.

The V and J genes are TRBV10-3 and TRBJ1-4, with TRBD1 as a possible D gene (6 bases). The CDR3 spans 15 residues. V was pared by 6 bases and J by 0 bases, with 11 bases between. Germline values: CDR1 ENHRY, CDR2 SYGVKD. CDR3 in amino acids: CAIRQGYATNEKLFF. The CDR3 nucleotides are TGTGCCATCAGACAGGGATACGCAACTAATGAAAAACTGTTTTTT.

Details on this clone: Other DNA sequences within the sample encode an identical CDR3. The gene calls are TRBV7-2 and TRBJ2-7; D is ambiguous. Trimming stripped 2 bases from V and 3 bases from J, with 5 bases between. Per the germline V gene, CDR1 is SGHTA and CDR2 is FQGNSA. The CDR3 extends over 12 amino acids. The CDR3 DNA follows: TGTGCCAGCAGCTTATCGAGCTACGAGCAGTACTTC. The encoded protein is CASSLSSYEQYF.